This entry lists 27 T cell receptor beta chains sequenced from one sample in a study of Ad26.COV2.S vaccination and SARS-CoV-2 variants. The method was immunoSEQ multiplex PCR; TCRdb's version includes in-frame clones alone and lacks a portion of them. The sample consists of 200,000 to 300,000 clones, roughly 90% of them appearing once. Treatment given: some 20 received Ad26.COV2.S at low or high dose, single or two shots; a few received placebo; per-sample allocation not given. Day 63 after the first vaccine or placebo injection was the time point for sampling. Sequenced material: peripheral blood, taken in a trial of Ad26.COV2.S vaccine versus placebo. These receptors were collected from a person between 18 and 65 years old who received the Ad26.COV2.S COVID-19 vaccine or a placebo.

A note on this clone: This sample includes further DNA sequences coding for the same CDR3. The gene calls are TRBV14 and TRBJ2-2, with D possibly being TRBD2 (6 bases). Germline CDR1 is SGHDN and CDR2 is FVKESK. This CDR3 is built from 16 residues. Deletions cut 1 base from V and 2 bases from J, with 11 bases between. CDR3 nucleotides: TGTGCCAGCAGCCAAGTGGAGGGACCCAACACCGGGGAGCTGTTTTTT. This translates into CASSQVEGPNTGELFF. The full variable domain, with the rest looked up from reference TRBV14 and TRBJ2-2, is EAGVTQFPSHSVIEKGQTVTLRCDPISGHDNLYWYRRVMGKEIKFLLHFVKESKQDESGMPNNRFLAERTGGTYSTLKVQPAELEDSGVYFCASSQVEGPNTGELFFGEGSRLTVL.

The chain joins TRBV30 to TRBJ1-1; weak D call: TRBD1 (5 bases). From germline, CDR1 is GTSNPN and CDR2 SVGIG (reference sequence). This CDR3 comprises 13 residues. Trimming removed 5 bases at V and 1 base at J, with 11 bases between. CDR3 DNA: TGTGCCTGGGGGCAGGGAAGGAACACTGAAGCTTTCTTT. It specifies CAWGQGRNTEAFF.

This rearrangement joins TRBV2 to TRBJ1-6; no reliable D call. CDR3 length: 15 residues. Between the trimmed V and J ends, which lost 4 bases and 7 bases, there was a span of 14 bases. Germline assignment: CDR1 SNHLY and CDR2 FYNNEI. The CDR3 bases are TGTGCCAGCAGTGGCGATACGGGGTTGAATTCACCCCTCCACTTT. Translated, it gives CASSGDTGLNSPLHF.

J is TRBJ1-1 and V is TRBV19, with TRBD1 as a possible D gene (5 bases). The ends were cut back, 5 bases at V and 0 bases at J, with 10 bases in the middle. The CDR3 extends over 14 amino acids. Germline V gene sequence: CDR1 LNHDA, CDR2 SQIVND (reference sequence). CDR3 loop: CASSGQGVNTEAFF. The CDR3 DNA sequence: TGTGCCAGTAGTGGTCAGGGAGTGAACACTGAAGCTTTCTTT.

This clone was seen a few times. The chain couples TRBV7-2 to TRBJ1-1, with no clear D. The V end was cut by 4 bases, the J end by 0 bases, with 15 bases between. Looked up from germline, CDR1 is SGHTA and CDR2 is FQGNSA. This CDR3 comprises 16 residues. In nucleotides, the CDR3 is TGTGCCAGCAGCTCAGTAACCCCAGGCGTGAACACTGAAGCTTTCTTT. Translating it yields CASSSVTPGVNTEAFF.

The chain joins TRBV7-2 to TRBJ2-7, with D possibly being TRBD2 (7 bases). V was trimmed by 5 bases and J by 5 bases, leaving 13 bases between them. Germline-derived CDR1 and CDR2 are SGHTA and FQGNSA. This CDR3 has 13 amino acids. This chain's CDR3 is CASSPGGNDEQYF. The CDR3 nucleotides read TGTGCCAGCAGCCCGGGGGGCAACGACGAGCAGTACTTC.

The rearrangement uses TRBV5-1 and TRBJ2-1, with D perhaps matching TRBD2 (5 bases). Germline CDR1 is SGHRS and CDR2 is YFSETQ. Trimming pared 4 bases from V and 8 bases from J, leaving 16 bases between. This CDR3 region has 14 residues. CDR3 coding DNA: TGCGCCAGCAGCGGTACTAGTGGGGTGGATGAGCAGTTCTTC. This codes for CASSGTSGVDEQFF.

The CDR3 is CAIRDSSYNSPLHF. In nucleotides, the CDR3 is TGTGCCATCAGGGACAGCTCCTATAATTCACCCCTCCACTTT. This chain connects TRBV10-3 to TRBJ1-6; D may be TRBD1 (6 bases). The CDR3 length is 14 residues. V was shortened by 6 bases and J by 0 bases, with 6 bases between the two germline ends. Germline-derived CDR1 and CDR2 are ENHRY and SYGVKD.

The rearrangement joins TRBV5-5 to TRBJ1-2, with D unclear. With 4 bases removed from V and 2 bases from J, the gap between germline ends came to 12 bases. Germline V lookup: CDR1 SGHKS, CDR2 YYEKEE (reference sequence). This CDR3 is 14 amino acids long. CDR3 DNA sequence: TGTGCCAGCAGCCATCACCGGATGAACTATGGCTACACCTTC. Translated: CASSHHRMNYGYTF.

This chain joins TRBV6-5 and TRBJ1-1; TRBD1 agrees at 11 bases. This CDR3 contains 14 residues. The ends lost 2 bases at V and 5 bases at J; junction bases unmatched: 1. Germline CDR1 MNHEY, CDR2 SVGAGI. The CDR3 DNA follows: TGTGCCAGCAGTTACGGGACAGGGGGAACTGAAGCTTTCTTT. This gives the protein CASSYGTGGTEAFF.

V and J are TRBV30 and TRBJ2-1; the D is unclear. The CDR3 totals 15 residues. Germline V gives CDR1 GTSNPN, CDR2 SVGIG (reference sequence). Trimming left V 0 bases short and J 8 bases short, with 17 bases between. CDR3 DNA sequence: TGTGCCTGGAGTGTAGGTGGGAACCTTAGGGATGAGCAGTTCTTC. It translates to CAWSVGGNLRDEQFF.

V gene TRBV18 combines with J gene TRBJ2-7; D ambiguous. V dropped 2 bases and J dropped 6 bases, with 8 bases sitting between them. The CDR3 consists of 12 residues. Per the germline V gene, CDR1 is KGHSH and CDR2 is LQKENI. CDR3 in DNA: TGTGCCAGCTCACCATCCTCTGCCGAGCAGTACTTC. This codes for CASSPSSAEQYF.

The chain combines TRBV6-5 with TRBJ2-5, with D possibly being TRBD2 (5 bases). This CDR3 contains 14 residues. The germline V gene encodes CDR1 MNHEY and CDR2 SVGAGI. Trimming took 2 bases from V and 2 from J, leaving 9 bases between them. CDR3 sequence: CASSYQRLQETQYF. CDR3 sequence (DNA): TGTGCCAGCAGTTACCAGCGGCTACAAGAGACCCAGTACTTC.

This rearrangement joins TRBV5-1 to TRBJ2-7; TRBD1 agrees at 7 bases. This CDR3 region has 14 residues. Germline V gives CDR1 SGHRS, CDR2 YFSETQ. The J segment lost 3 bases and the V segment lost 2 bases, leaving 5 bases of the junction unmatched. The CDR3 DNA reads TGCGCCAGCAGCTTAGGGACAGCCTACTACGAGCAGTACTTC. This sequence encodes CASSLGTAYYEQYF. The full variable domain, completed using reference TRBV5-1 and TRBJ2-7, is KAGVTQTPRYLIKTRGQQVTLSCSPISGHRSVSWYQQTPGQGLQFLFEYFSETQRNKGNFPGRFSGRQFSNSRSEMNVSTLELGDSALYLCASSLGTAYYEQYFGPGTRLTVT.

V gene TRBV4-2 combines with J gene TRBJ1-2; possible D gene TRBD1, 5 bases. Germline V gives CDR1 LGHNA, CDR2 YNFKEQ. The CDR3 spans 13 residues. V was shortened by 1 base and J by 4 bases, with 7 bases between the two germline ends. CDR3 protein: CASSQGGGYGYTF. The CDR3 region has the DNA TGTGCCAGCAGCCAAGGGGGGGGCTATGGCTACACCTTC.

This clone showed up just once. The V call is TRBV9, the J call TRBJ2-1; TRBD1 agrees at 7 bases. This CDR3 has 14 amino acids. The V gene's germline CDR1 is SGDLS and CDR2 YYNGEE. After removal of 5 bases from V and 0 bases from J, the junction contained 2 bases not matched to a gene. Here the CDR3 DNA reads TGTGCCAGCAGTGGGGACAGCTCCTACAATGAGCAGTTCTTC. It encodes CASSGDSSYNEQFF.

The chain carries TRBV12-3 or TRBV12-4 and TRBJ2-5; 7 positions match TRBD1. The CDR3 extends over 13 amino acids. V was pared by 0 bases and J by 5 bases, with 0 bases of the junction left unmatched. In DNA form, the CDR3 reads TGTGCCAGCAGTTTAGCAGGGGGCGAGACCCAGTACTTC. It is translated as CASSLAGGETQYF.

This sequence joins TRBV7-2 and TRBJ2-7; the D is unclear. This CDR3 contains 14 residues. Trimming left V 2 bases short and J 5 bases short, with 13 bases between. CDR1 and CDR2 (germline): SGHTA, FQGNSA. CDR3 in amino acids: CASSLFSVPDEQYF. The CDR3 DNA sequence: TGTGCCAGCAGCTTATTTTCGGTTCCGGACGAGCAGTACTTC. Drawing the rest from reference TRBV7-2 and TRBJ2-7, the complete variable domain is GAGVSQSPSNKVTEKGKDVELRCDPISGHTALYWYRQSLGQGLEFLIYFQGNSAPDKSGLPSDRFSAERTGGSVSTLTIQRTQQEDSAVYLCASSLFSVPDEQYFGPGTRLTVT.

The CDR3 protein is CASSEDRGRFYGYTF. The CDR3 bases are TGTGCCAGCAGTGAAGACCGGGGGCGATTCTATGGCTACACCTTC. This rearrangement joins TRBV6-1 to TRBJ1-2, with a possible D match to TRBD1 (6 bases). Germline V gene sequence: CDR1 MNHNS, CDR2 SASEGT. The CDR3 is 15 amino acids. V lost 1 base, J lost 4 bases, and 13 bases lay in between.

The chain has TRBV9 and TRBJ2-1; TRBD2 aligns across 15 bases. CDR3 size: 18 residues. CDR1 is SGDLS, CDR2 YYNGEE, per germline. V trimming: 0 bases; J trimming: 7 bases; junction bases outside the gene matches: 8. The CDR3 region is CASSVGRGGLAGGNEQFF. CDR3 nucleotide sequence: TGTGCCAGCAGCGTAGGGAGAGGAGGACTAGCGGGGGGGAATGAGCAGTTCTTC. The entire variable domain, with the rest obtained from reference TRBV9 and TRBJ2-1, is as follows: DSGVTQTPKHLITATGQRVTLRCSPRSGDLSVYWYQQSLDQGLQFLIQYYNGEERAKGNILERFSAQQFPDLHSELNLSSLELGDSALYFCASSVGRGGLAGGNEQFFGPGTRLTVL.

V and J are TRBV11-1 and TRBJ2-7; D might be TRBD1 or TRBD2, each matching 5 bases. Trimming shortened V by 5 bases and J by 2 bases, and 19 bases separated the two germline ends. CDR1 and CDR2 from the germline V gene are SGHAT and FQDESV (reference sequence). CDR3 length equals 16 residues. CDR3 nucleotide sequence: TGTGCCAGCAGCCCCCAGGGAGCGGTAGATACCTACGAGCAGTACTTC. It specifies CASSPQGAVDTYEQYF. The variable domain in full, completed from reference TRBV11-1 and TRBJ2-7, reads EAEVAQSPRYKITEKSQAVAFWCDPISGHATLYWYRQILGQGPELLVQFQDESVVDDSQLPKDRFSAERLKGVDSTLKIQPAELGDSAMYLCASSPQGAVDTYEQYFGPGTRLTVT.

This clone has a single count. J is TRBJ2-5 and V is TRBV9, with D possibly TRBD2 on 5 matching bases. Deletions cut 0 bases from V and 2 bases from J, with 11 bases between. The CDR3 loop spans 15 amino acids. CDR1 SGDLS and CDR2 YYNGEE come from the germline V gene. In nucleotides, the CDR3 is TGTGCCAGCAGCGTAGAACCGGGATTTCAAGAGACCCAGTACTTC. It codes for CASSVEPGFQETQYF.

The CDR3: CASSLLGLSTDTQYF. The CDR3 coding sequence is TGTGCCAGCAGCCTCCTAGGCCTTAGCACAGATACGCAGTATTTT. This rearrangement joins TRBV11-3 to TRBJ2-3; D remains ambiguous. CDR3 size: 15 residues. CDR1 and CDR2 (germline): SGHNT, YENEEA. The germline V and J ends were trimmed by 5 bases and 0 bases, with 12 bases remaining between them.

This clone has a single count. The gene calls are TRBV6-5 and TRBJ2-5; the D gene is possibly TRBD2 (6 bases). The CDR3 sequence is 13 residues long. Germline V lookup: CDR1 MNHEY, CDR2 SVGAGI. V was trimmed by 6 bases and J by 5 bases, leaving 13 bases between them. The CDR3 loop reads CASSRGRKETQYF. The CDR3 DNA follows: TGTGCCAGCAGCAGAGGGAGGAAGGAGACCCAGTACTTC.

The chain is built from TRBV11-1 and TRBJ2-7; 9 nucleotides match TRBD1. V shed 2 bases, J shed 4 bases, and the junction held 6 bases outside the gene matches. CDR1 and CDR2 (germline): SGHAT, FQDESV (reference sequence). The CDR3 loop spans 15 amino acids. The CDR3 loop is CASSLWTGAEYEQYF. In nucleotides, the CDR3 is TGTGCCAGCAGCTTATGGACAGGGGCAGAGTACGAGCAGTACTTC.

V usage is TRBV18 and J usage is TRBJ1-4, with 8 bases lining up with TRBD1. CDR3 length: 16 amino acids. CDR1 and CDR2 from the germline V gene are KGHSH and LQKENI. V shed 6 bases and J 3 bases; nucleotides not matched to a gene: 9. CDR3 in amino acids: CASSNFGTGANEKLFF. In DNA form, the CDR3 reads TGTGCCAGCTCGAACTTTGGGACAGGAGCTAATGAAAAACTGTTTTTT.

The V call is TRBV28, the J call TRBJ1-5; 9 bases map to TRBD1. CDR1 is MDHEN and CDR2 is SYDVKM in the germline V gene. The CDR3 contains 14 residues. Trimming at V came to 5 bases and at J to 7 bases, leaving 6 bases not matched to a gene. CDR3: CASSPGTGSQPQHF. The CDR3 DNA reads TGTGCCAGCAGTCCGGGGACAGGGAGCCAGCCCCAGCATTTT. Complete variable domain (other parts from reference TRBV28 and TRBJ1-5): DVKVTQSSRYLVKRTGEKVFLECVQDMDHENMFWYRQDPGLGLRLIYFSYDVKMKEKGDIPEGYSVSREKKERFSLILESASTNQTSMYLCASSPGTGSQPQHFGDGTRLSIL.